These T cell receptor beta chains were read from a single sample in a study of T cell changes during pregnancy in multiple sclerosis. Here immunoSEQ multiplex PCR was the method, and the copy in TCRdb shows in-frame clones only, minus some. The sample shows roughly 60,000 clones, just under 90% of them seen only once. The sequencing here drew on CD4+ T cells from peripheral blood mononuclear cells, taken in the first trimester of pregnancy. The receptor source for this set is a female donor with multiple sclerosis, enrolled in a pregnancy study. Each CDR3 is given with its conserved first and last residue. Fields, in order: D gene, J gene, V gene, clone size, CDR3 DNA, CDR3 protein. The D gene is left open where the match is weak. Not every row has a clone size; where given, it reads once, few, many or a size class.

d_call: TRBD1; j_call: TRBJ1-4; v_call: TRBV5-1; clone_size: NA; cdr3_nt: TGCGCCAGCTCCCGGGAACCGACAGGGGGTGGGAACGAAAAACTGTTTTTT; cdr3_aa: CASSREPTGGGNEKLFF
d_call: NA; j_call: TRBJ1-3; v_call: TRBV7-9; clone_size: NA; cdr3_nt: TGTGCCAGCAGCTTAGACAGGACCTCTGGAAACACCATATATTTT; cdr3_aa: CASSLDRTSGNTIYF
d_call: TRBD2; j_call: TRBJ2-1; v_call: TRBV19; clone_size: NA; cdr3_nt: TGTGCCAGTAGTATAGTTGCGGGAGGGTATTATGAGCAGTTCTTC; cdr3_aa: CASSIVAGGYYEQFF
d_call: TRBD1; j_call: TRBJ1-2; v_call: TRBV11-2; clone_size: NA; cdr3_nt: TGTGCCAGCAGCCCGGGACAGGGCTATGGCTACACCTTC; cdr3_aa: CASSPGQGYGYTF
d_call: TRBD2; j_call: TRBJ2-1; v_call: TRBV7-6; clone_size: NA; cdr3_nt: TGTGCCAGCAGCTTACTTATAGCGGGAGGGCTTTCTCAAGAGGTCTATGAGCAGTTCTTC; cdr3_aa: CASSLLIAGGLSQEVYEQFF
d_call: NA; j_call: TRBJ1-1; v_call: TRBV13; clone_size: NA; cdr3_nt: TGTGCCAGCAGCAAAAGAGAGGTACAGAACACTGAAGCTTTCTTT; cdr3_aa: CASSKREVQNTEAFF
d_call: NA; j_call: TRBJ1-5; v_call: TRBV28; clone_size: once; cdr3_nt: TGTGCCAGCAGTTTAATGGCAGTTAGCAATCAGCCCCAGCATTTT; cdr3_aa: CASSLMAVSNQPQHF
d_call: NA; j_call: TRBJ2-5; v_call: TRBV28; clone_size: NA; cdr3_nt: TGTGCCAGCAGTTTATGGGCGGGGGCAGGGGAGACCCAGTACTTC; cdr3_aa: CASSLWAGAGETQYF
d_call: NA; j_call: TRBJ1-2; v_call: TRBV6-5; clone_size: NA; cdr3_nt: TGTGCCAGCAGTTACTCGGGGAGTCGCGCGCATGGCTACACCTTC; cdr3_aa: CASSYSGSRAHGYTF
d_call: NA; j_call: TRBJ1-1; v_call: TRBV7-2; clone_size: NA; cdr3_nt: TGTGCCAGCAGCTTAGCGCTCCGCAGGGACACTGAAGCTTTCTTT; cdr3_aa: CASSLALRRDTEAFF
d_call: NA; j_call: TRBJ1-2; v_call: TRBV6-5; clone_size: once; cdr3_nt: TGTGCCAGCAGTTTTAACCAGGTCGAGGGCTACACCTTC; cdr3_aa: CASSFNQVEGYTF
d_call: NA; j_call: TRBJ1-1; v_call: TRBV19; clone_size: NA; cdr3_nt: TGTGCCAGTACCTTCAACACTGAAGCTTTCTTT; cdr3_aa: CASTFNTEAFF
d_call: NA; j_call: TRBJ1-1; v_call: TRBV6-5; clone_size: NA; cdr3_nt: TGTGCCAGCAGCCTCGACAGTACTGAAGCTTTCTTT; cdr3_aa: CASSLDSTEAFF
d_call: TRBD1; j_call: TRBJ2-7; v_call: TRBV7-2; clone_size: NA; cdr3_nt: TGTGCCAGCTCCCGACAGGGGTCCAACGAGCAGTACTTC; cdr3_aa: CASSRQGSNEQYF
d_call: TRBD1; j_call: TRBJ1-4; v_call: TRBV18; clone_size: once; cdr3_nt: TGTGCCAGCTCACCGGGACAGGTGAATGAAAAACTGTTTTTT; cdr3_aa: CASSPGQVNEKLFF
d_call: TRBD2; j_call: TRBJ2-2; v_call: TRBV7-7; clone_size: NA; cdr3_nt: TGTGCTAGCAGCTCGGGACTAGCGGGAGTGTCCGGGGAGCTGTTTTTT; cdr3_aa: CASSSGLAGVSGELFF
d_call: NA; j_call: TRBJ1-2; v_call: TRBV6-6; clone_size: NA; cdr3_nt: TGTGCCAGCAAGCGGGGGGAAGGCTACACCTTC; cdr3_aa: CASKRGEGYTF
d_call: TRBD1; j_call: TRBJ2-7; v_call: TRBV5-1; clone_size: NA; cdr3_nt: TGCGCCAGCAGTCTAAGGACAGGGGACGAGCAGTACTTC; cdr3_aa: CASSLRTGDEQYF